This TCR beta chain was identified during a study of CD8+ T cells in alopecia areata. TCR sequencing used cDNA made by reverse transcription of extracted RNA. TCRdb's copy holds only in-frame clones and misses some; the assay was immunoSEQ multiplex PCR. The sample lists approximately 90,000 clones; just over 70% were seen once. General study findings and limits: Alphabeta T cells residing in normal skin are also sequenced in scalp samples.

Comment on this clone: Its antigen is not identified.

Treatment of the sample: oral pan-JAK inhibitor, 5-10 mg twice daily. This specimen was CD8+ T cells sorted from blood, taken at roughly week 45, from a patient treated with tofacitinib. This receptor was identified in a human donor with alopecia areata.

For the CDR3, the DNA is TGTGCCAGCATGGGGGCAAACAGGGGTCAAAGTTTCCTAGCCAAAAACATTCAGTACTTC. It is translated as CASMGANRGQSFLAKNIQYF. The rearrangement uses TRBV5-4 and TRBJ2-4, with 7 bases lining up with TRBD1. After removal of 6 bases from V and 0 bases from J, the junction contained 21 bases not matched to a gene. Germline V gene data show CDR1 as SGHNT and CDR2 as YYREEE (reference sequence). This CDR3 contains 20 residues.